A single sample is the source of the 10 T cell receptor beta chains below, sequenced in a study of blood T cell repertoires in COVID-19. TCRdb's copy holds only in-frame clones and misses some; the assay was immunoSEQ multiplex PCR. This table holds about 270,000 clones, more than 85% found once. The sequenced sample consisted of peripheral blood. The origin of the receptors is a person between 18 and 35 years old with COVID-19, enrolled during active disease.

CDR3 region: CASSYGREQTNEQFF. CDR3 coding DNA: TGTGCCAGCAGTTACGGGCGGGAGCAGACGAATGAGCAGTTCTTC. The gene calls are TRBV6-2 or TRBV6-3 and TRBJ2-1; 7 bases line up with TRBD2. The CDR3 runs 15 residues. Trimming at V came to 2 bases and at J to 7 bases, leaving 8 bases not matched to a gene. Germline values: CDR1 MNHEY, CDR2 SVGEGT.

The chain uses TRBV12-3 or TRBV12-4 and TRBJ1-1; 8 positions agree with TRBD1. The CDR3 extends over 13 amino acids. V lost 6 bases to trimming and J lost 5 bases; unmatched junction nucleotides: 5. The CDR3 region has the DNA TGTGCCAGCAGAAGGACAGGGCGAACTGAAGCTTTCTTT. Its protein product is CASRRTGRTEAFF.

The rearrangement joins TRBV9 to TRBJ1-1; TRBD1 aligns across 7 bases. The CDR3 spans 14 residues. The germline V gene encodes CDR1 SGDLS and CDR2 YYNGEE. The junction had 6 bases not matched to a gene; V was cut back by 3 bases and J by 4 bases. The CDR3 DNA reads TGTGCCAGCAGCGACGTAGGGGGCGGCACTGAAGCTTTCTTT. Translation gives CASSDVGGGTEAFF.

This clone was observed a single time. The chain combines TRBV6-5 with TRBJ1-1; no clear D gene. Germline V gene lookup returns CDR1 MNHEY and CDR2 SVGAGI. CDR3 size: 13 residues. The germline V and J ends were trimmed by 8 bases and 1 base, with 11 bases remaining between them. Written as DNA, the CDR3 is TGTGCCAGCCGACTAAAGGAGAACACTGAAGCTTTCTTT. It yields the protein CASRLKENTEAFF.

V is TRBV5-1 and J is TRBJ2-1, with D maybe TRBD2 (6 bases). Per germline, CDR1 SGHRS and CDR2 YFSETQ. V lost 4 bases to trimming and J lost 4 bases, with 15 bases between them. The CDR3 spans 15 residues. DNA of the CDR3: TGCGCCAGCAGCCCGTCTAGCGAGGTTTACAATGAGCAGTTCTTC. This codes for CASSPSSEVYNEQFF. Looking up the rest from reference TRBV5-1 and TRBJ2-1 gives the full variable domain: KAGVTQTPRYLIKTRGQQVTLSCSPISGHRSVSWYQQTPGQGLQFLFEYFSETQRNKGNFPGRFSGRQFSNSRSEMNVSTLELGDSALYLCASSPSSEVYNEQFFGPGTRLTVL.

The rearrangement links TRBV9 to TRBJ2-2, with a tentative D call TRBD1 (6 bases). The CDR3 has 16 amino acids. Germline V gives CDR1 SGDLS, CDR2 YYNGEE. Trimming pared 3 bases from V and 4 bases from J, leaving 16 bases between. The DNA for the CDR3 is TGTGCCAGCAGCGCCTACATACTACAGGGCACCGGGGAGCTGTTTTTT. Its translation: CASSAYILQGTGELFF.

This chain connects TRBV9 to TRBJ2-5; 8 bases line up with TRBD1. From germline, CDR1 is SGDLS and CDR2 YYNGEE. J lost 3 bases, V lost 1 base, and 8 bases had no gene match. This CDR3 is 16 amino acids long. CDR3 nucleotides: TGTGCCAGCAGCGTACAAGGACAGGGACAGGAAGAGACCCAGTACTTC. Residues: CASSVQGQGQEETQYF.

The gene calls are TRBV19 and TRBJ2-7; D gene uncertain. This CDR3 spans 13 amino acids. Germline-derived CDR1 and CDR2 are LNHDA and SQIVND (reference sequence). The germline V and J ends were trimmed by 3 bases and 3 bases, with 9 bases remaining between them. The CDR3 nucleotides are TGTGCCAGTAGTATTGGGCTTAACTACGAGCAGTACTTC. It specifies CASSIGLNYEQYF.

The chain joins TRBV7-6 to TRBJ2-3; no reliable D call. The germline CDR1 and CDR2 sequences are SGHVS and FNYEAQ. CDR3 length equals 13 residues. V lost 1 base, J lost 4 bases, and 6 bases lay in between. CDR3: CASSLGQADTQYF. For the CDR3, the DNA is TGTGCCAGCAGCTTAGGACAAGCAGATACGCAGTATTTT.

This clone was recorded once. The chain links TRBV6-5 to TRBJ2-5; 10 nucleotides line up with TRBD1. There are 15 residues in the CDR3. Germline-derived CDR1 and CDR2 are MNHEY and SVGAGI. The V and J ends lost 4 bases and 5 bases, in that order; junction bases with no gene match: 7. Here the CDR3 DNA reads TGTGCCAGCAGTTTGACAGGGGGCATGAGGGAGACCCAGTACTTC. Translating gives CASSLTGGMRETQYF.